This entry concerns a single TCR beta chain. The antigen remains unidentified. An overnight rest at 37°C with around 200 IU/ml IL-2 preceded regulatory T cell sorting from thawed PBMCs. Sequencing was performed with immunoSEQ multiplex PCR; in TCRdb, only in-frame clones are kept and a portion is missing. Among over 50,000 clones listed, 70% to 90% were seen once. This record belongs to a study of Tregs in tolerant kidney transplant recipients. Study-wide results and caveats: Tolerant patients' donor-specific Tregs expanded beyond overall Tregs, suggesting antigen-driven growth. No direct test of biological reproducibility was done here.

This CDR3 has 13 residues. Looked up from germline, CDR1 is SNHLY and CDR2 is FYNNEI. The germline V and J ends were trimmed by 7 bases and 10 bases, with 19 bases remaining between them. The rearrangement links TRBV2 to TRBJ1-1; D is uncertain. The sequence was collected from a human donor who received a combined kidney and bone marrow transplant. The material was Tregs from blood, obtained before the transplant. CDR3 residues: CASTTPGRVGAFF. The CDR3 DNA is TGTGCCAGCACGACCCCCGGCCGGGTGGGAGCTTTCTTT.